This TCR beta chain was sequenced in a study of shared clonotypes between healthy human individuals. Per the study methods: As immunoSEQ supplied junction-only sequences (without quality scores), filtering differed. Sequencing was performed with immunoSEQ multiplex PCR; in TCRdb, only in-frame clones are kept and a portion is missing. Clone size and the V and J calls come from that table; the DNA yielded D and trimming. The sample shows under 1 million clones, about 96% of them seen only once. Concerning this clone: Its antigen remains unidentified.

Study-level results: Richness estimates generally favored naive over memory subsets. Clonotype sharing across several donors was observed for roughly 5% of naive CD4 clonotypes.

J gave up 6 bases and V 4 bases, and 6 bases lay outside the gene matches. CDR1 and CDR2 from the germline V gene are SQVTM and ANQGSEA. CDR3 length: 13 residues. The naive CD8 population came from CD45RO-negative cells selected for CCR7, without terminally differentiated effector memory CD45RA+ cells. The gene calls are TRBV29-1 and TRBJ2-7, with TRBD2 identical over 10 bases. The sample was naive CD8+ T cells sorted from blood. This TCR came from a man aged 30-40 years in good health. The CDR3 here is CSVVVLAGVEQYF. The DNA of the CDR3 is TGCAGCGTTGTGGTTCTAGCGGGAGTCGAGCAGTACTTC.